The next 5 T cell receptor beta chains were all read from a single sample in a study of cytomegalovirus exposure and HLA in healthy donors. The primer mix had 60 Vbeta and 13 Jbeta primers. Generated by immunoSEQ multiplex PCR, the TCRdb table keeps only in-frame clones and is missing some. The sample lists some 200,000 clones, around 86% occurring once. The sample taken for sequencing was PBMCs. These receptors were taken from a man aged 35-49 years in good health and CMV-seropositive.

In regard to this clone: The sample carries other DNA sequences with the same CDR3. The chain employs TRBV2 and TRBJ1-5; 10 nucleotides align to TRBD1. CDR1 and CDR2 (germline): SNHLY, FYNNEI. The V segment lost 6 bases and the J segment 4 bases; nucleotides outside the gene matches: 0. This CDR3 contains 13 residues. The CDR3 nucleotides read TGTGCCAGCAGGGGACAGGGGAATCAGCCCCAGCATTTT. Its protein is CASRGQGNQPQHF.

The chain carries TRBV5-6 and TRBJ2-7; 7 bases are shared with TRBD1. J lost 7 bases, V lost 3 bases, and 7 bases had no gene match. Germline lookup yields CDR1 SGHDT and CDR2 YYEEEE. This CDR3 is 13 amino acids long. CDR3 region: CASSSTGVGEQYF. The CDR3, as DNA: TGTGCCAGCAGCTCCACAGGGGTTGGGGAGCAGTACTTC.

The chain combines TRBV19 with TRBJ1-2; 7 positions agree with TRBD1. Trimming cost V 3 bases and J 7 bases; bases outside gene matches: 11. Germline loops: CDR1 LNHDA, CDR2 SQIVND (reference sequence). The CDR3 spans 15 residues. CDR3 nucleotides: TGTGCCAGTAGTATCTCGGGACAGCAGGCGGTTGGCTACACCTTC. It translates to CASSISGQQAVGYTF. Combining the CDR3 with reference TRBV19 and TRBJ1-2 gives the whole variable domain DGGITQSPKYLFRKEGQNVTLSCEQNLNHDAMYWYRQDPGQGLRLIYYSQIVNDFQKGDIAEGYSVSREKKESFPLTVTSAQKNPTAFYLCASSISGQQAVGYTFGSGTRLTVV.

V usage is TRBV4-3 and J usage is TRBJ1-4; D might be TRBD1 (6 bases). The CDR3 runs 17 residues. CDR1 LGHNA and CDR2 YSLEER come from the germline V gene. V was clipped by 0 bases and J by 3 bases, with 14 bases between them. The CDR3 region has the DNA TGCGCCAGCAGCCAAGATCTAGAGGCAGGGGCTAATGAAAAACTGTTTTTT. It encodes CASSQDLEAGANEKLFF.

This clone was detected only a few times. A read error may produce the germline difference seen at one junction end. The V and J genes are TRBV10-2 and TRBJ2-7; possible D gene TRBD2, 6 bases. Germline values: CDR1 WSHSY, CDR2 SAAADI. This CDR3 is built from 11 residues. Written as DNA, the CDR3 is TGTGCCAGCAAAGAGCGGGACGAGCAGTACTTC. Translated: CASKERDEQYF.